This TCR beta chain was sequenced in a study of blood T cell repertoires in COVID-19. The overall study: Samples taken during acute and convalescent COVID-19 were collected in the United States, Italy and Spain. T cells, B-cell-depleted T cells, or PBMCs supplied cDNA or gDNA.

The germline gives CDR1 SGHTA, CDR2 FQGTGA. V lost 5 bases to trimming and J lost 5 bases; unmatched junction nucleotides: 9. The CDR3 is 15 amino acids. In the original analysis: Amplifying reference gene primers gave estimates of nucleated cell counts. Profiled with immunoSEQ multiplex PCR; TCRdb holds only in-frame clones, not every one. That table supplies the V and J calls and clone size; D and trimming were determined from the DNA. The repertoire consists of approximately 170,000 clones, with roughly 91% occurring once and the leading ten covering roughly 2%. Specimen: peripheral blood. V gene TRBV7-3 combines with J gene TRBJ2-1; 7 positions agree with TRBD2. The receptor was isolated from a man aged 45-65 years who had recovered from COVID-19. The CDR3 here is CASSTSAGYHNEQFF. In nucleotides, the CDR3 is TGTGCCAGCAGCACATCAGCGGGGTATCACAATGAGCAGTTCTTC. Full variable domain (rest looked up from reference TRBV7-3 and TRBJ2-1): GAGVSQTPSNKVTEKGKYVELRCDPISGHTALYWYRQSLGQGPEFLIYFQGTGAADDSGLPNDRFFAVRPEGSVSTLKIQRTERGDSAVYLCASSTSAGYHNEQFFGPGTRLTVL.